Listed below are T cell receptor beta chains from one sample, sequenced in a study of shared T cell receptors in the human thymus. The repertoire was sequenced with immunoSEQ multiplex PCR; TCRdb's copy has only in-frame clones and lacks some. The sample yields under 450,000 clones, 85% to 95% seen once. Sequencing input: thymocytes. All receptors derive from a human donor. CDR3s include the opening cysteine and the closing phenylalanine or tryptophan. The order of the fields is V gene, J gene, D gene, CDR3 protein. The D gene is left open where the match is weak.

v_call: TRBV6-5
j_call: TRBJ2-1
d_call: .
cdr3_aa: CASSYSRHEQFF

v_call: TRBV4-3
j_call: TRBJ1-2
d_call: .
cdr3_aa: CASSQEVGKIYGYTF

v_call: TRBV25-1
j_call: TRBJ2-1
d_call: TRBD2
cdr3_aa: CASSEYPKAGVGNEQFF

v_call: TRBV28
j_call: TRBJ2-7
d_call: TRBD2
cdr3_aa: CASSLKGLAGAYEQYF

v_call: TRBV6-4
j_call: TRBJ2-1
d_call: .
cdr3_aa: CASSPVGSYNEQFF

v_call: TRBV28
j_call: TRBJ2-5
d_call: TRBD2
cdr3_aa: CASSYGLARTQETQYF

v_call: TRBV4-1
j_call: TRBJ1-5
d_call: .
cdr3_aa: CASSQDWQSNQPQHF

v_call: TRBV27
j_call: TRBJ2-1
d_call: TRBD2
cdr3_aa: CASSPGLAGPSYNEQFF

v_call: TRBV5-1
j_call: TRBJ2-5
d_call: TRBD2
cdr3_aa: CASSLSGGQETQYF

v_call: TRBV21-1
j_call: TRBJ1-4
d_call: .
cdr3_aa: CASSYKPIPNEKLFF

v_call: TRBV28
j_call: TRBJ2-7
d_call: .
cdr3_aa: CASTRSIPHEQYF

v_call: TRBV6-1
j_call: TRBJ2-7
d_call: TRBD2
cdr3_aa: CASSEEVAGGLCYEQYF

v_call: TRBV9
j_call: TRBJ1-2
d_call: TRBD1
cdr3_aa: CASSVSRDRIRGYTF

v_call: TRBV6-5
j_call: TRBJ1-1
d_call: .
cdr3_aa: CASRYVGGRTEAFF

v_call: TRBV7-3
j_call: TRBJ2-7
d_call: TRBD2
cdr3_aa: CASSSPGLADRYEQYF

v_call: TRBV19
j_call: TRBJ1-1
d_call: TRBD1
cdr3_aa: CASSPQGARTEAFF